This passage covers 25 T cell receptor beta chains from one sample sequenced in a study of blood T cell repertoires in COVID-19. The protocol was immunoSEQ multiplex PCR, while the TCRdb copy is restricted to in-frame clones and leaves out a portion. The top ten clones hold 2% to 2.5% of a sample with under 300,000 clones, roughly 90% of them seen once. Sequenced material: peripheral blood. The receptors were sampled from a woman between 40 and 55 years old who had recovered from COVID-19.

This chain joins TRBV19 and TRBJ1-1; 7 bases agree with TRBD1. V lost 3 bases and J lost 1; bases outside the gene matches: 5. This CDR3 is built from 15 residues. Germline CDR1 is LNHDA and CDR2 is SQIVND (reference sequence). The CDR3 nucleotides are TGTGCCAGTAGTATTGGGGACAGAGGGAACACTGAAGCTTTCTTT. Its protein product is CASSIGDRGNTEAFF.

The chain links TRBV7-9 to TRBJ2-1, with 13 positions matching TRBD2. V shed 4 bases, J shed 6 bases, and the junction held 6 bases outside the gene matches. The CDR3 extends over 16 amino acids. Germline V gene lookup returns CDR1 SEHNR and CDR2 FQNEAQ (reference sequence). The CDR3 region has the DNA TGTGCCAGCAGCTCACTAGCGGGAGGGCCTTTCAATGAGCAGTTCTTC. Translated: CASSSLAGGPFNEQFF.

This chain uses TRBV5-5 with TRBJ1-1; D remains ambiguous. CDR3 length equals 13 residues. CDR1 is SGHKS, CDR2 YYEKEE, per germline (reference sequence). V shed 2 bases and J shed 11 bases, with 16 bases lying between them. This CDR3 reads CASSFPGKRSAFF. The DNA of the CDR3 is TGTGCCAGCAGCTTCCCGGGGAAAAGGAGCGCTTTCTTT.

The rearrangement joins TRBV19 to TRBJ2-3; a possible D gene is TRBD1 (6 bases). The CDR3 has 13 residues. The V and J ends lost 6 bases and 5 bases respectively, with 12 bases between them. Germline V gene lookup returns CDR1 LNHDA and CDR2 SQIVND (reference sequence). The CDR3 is CASSAQGRDTQYF. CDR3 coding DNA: TGTGCCAGTAGCGCCCAGGGGAGAGATACGCAGTATTTT. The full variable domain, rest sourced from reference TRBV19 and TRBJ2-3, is DGGITQSPKYLFRKEGQNVTLSCEQNLNHDAMYWYRQDPGQGLRLIYYSQIVNDFQKGDIAEGYSVSREKKESFPLTVTSAQKNPTAFYLCASSAQGRDTQYFGPGTRLTVL.

The CDR3 DNA reads as TGTGCCAGCAGTTACGAGGACACTAATTCACCCCTCCACTTT. It specifies CASSYEDTNSPLHF. This chain links TRBV6-2 or TRBV6-3 with TRBJ1-6; possible D gene TRBD1, 5 bases. This CDR3 is 14 amino acids long. V shed 2 bases and J shed 6 bases, with 8 bases lying between them. Per the germline V gene, CDR1 is MNHEY and CDR2 is SVGEGT.

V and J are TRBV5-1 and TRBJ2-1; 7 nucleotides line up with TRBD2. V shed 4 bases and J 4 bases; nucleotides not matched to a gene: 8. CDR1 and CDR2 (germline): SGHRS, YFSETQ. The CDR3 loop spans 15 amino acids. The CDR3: CASSKGGVGYNEQFF. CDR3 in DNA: TGCGCCAGCAGCAAGGGAGGGGTGGGATACAATGAGCAGTTCTTC.

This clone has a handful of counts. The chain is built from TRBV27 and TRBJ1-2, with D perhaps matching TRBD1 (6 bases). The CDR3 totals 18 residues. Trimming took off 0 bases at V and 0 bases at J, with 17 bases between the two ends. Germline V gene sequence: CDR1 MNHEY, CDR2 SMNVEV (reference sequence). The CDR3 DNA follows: TGTGCCAGCAGTTTATCGTTTACAGGGTGGTCCCCTAACTATGGCTACACCTTC. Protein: CASSLSFTGWSPNYGYTF.

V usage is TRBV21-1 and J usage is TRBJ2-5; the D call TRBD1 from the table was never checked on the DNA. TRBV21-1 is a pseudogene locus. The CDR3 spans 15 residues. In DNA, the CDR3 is TGTGCCAGCAGCAAAGCCGAACAGGGGTCAGAGACCCAGTACTTC. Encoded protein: CASSKAEQGSETQYF.

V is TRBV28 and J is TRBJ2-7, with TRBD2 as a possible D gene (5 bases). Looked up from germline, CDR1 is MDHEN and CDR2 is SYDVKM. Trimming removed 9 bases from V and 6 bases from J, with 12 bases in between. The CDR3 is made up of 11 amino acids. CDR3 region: CASRTLLEQYF. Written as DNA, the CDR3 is TGTGCCAGTAGGACTCTCCTCGAGCAGTACTTC.

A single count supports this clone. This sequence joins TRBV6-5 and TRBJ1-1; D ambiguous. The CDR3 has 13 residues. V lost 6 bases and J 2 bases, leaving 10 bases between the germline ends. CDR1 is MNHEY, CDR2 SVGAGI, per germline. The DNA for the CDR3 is TGTGCCAGCAGGGCCCGGGAAAACACTGAAGCTTTCTTT. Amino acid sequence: CASRARENTEAFF.

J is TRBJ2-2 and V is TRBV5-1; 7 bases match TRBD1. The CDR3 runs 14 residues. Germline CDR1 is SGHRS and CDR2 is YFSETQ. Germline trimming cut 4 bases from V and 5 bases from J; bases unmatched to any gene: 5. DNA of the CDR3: TGCGCCAGCAGCACGGACAGGTTTACCGGGGAGCTGTTTTTT. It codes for CASSTDRFTGELFF.

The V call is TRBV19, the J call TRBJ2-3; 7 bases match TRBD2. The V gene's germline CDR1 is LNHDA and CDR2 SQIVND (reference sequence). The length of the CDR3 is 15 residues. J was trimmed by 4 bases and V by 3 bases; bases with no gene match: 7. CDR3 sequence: CASSIPGAGADTQYF. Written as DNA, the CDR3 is TGTGCCAGTAGTATCCCGGGCGCGGGGGCAGATACGCAGTATTTT.

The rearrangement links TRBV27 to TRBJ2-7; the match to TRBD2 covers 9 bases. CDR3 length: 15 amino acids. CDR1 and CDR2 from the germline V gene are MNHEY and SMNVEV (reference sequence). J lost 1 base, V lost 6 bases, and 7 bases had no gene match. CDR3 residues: CASSHLAGYSYEQYF. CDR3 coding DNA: TGTGCCAGCAGCCATCTAGCGGGGTATTCCTACGAGCAGTACTTC.

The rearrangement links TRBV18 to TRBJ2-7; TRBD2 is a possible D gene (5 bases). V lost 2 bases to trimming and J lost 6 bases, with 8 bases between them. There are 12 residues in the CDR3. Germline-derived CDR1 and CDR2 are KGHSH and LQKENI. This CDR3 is CASSPGLREQYF. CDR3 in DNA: TGTGCCAGCTCACCAGGACTGCGCGAGCAGTACTTC.

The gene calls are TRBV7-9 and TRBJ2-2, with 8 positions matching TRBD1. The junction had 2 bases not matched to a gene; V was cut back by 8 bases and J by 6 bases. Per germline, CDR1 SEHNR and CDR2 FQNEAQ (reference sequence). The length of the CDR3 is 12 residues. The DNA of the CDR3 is TGTGCCAGCGGACAGGGATCCGGGGAGCTGTTTTTT. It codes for CASGQGSGELFF.

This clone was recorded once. The CDR3 DNA follows: TGTGCCAGCAGCCTGACAGGCCGTTCTGGGGCCAACGTCCTGACTTTC. Protein sequence: CASSLTGRSGANVLTF. The chain is built from TRBV6-2 or TRBV6-3 and TRBJ2-6, with D perhaps TRBD1 (6 bases). This CDR3 is 16 amino acids long. Trimming removed 6 bases from V and 1 base from J, with 13 bases in between. Germline assignment: CDR1 MNHEY and CDR2 SVGEGT.

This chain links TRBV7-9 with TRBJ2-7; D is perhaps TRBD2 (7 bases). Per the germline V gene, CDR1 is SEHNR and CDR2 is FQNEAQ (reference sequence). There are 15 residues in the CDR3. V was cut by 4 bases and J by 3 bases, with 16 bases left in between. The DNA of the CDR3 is TGTGCCAGCAGCTGGGAGGGACAAGGAATCTACGAGCAGTACTTC. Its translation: CASSWEGQGIYEQYF.

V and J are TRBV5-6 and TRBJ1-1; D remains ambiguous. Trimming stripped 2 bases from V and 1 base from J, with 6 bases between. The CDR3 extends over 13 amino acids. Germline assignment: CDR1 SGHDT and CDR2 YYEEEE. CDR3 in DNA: TGTGCCAGCAGCTTATCATGGAACACTGAAGCTTTCTTT. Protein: CASSLSWNTEAFF. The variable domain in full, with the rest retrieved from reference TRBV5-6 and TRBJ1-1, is DAGVTQSPTHLIKTRGQQVTLRCSPKSGHDTVSWYQQALGQGPQFIFQYYEEEERQRGNFPDRFSGHQFPNYSSELNVNALLLGDSALYLCASSLSWNTEAFFGQGTRLTVV.

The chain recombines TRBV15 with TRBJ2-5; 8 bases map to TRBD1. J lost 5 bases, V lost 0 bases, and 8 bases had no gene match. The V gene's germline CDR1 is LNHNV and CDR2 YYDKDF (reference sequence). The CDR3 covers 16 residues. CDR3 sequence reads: CATSREGTGRGETQYF. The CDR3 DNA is TGTGCCACCAGCAGAGAGGGGACAGGCCGTGGGGAGACCCAGTACTTC. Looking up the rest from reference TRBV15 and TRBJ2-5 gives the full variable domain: DAMVIQNPRYQVTQFGKPVTLSCSQTLNHNVMYWYQQKSSQAPKLLFHYYDKDFNNEADTPDNFQSRRPNTSFCFLDIRSPGLGDTAMYLCATSREGTGRGETQYFGPGTRLLVL.

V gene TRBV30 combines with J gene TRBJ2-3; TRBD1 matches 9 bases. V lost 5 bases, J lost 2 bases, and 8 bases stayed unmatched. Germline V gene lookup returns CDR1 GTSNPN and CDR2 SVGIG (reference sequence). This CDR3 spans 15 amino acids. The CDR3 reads CAWGRGDRDTDTQYF. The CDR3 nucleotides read TGTGCCTGGGGGAGGGGGGACAGGGACACAGATACGCAGTATTTT.

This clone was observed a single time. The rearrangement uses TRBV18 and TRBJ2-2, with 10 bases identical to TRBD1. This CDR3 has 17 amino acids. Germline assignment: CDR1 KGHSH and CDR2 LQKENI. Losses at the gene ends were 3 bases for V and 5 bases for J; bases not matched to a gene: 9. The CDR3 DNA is TGTGCCAGCTCACCCGGTCTGACAGGGGGCCGAACCGGGGAGCTGTTTTTT. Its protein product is CASSPGLTGGRTGELFF. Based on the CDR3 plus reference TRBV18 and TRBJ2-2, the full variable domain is NAGVMQNPRHLVRRRGQEARLRCSPMKGHSHVYWYRQLPEEGLKFMVYLQKENIIDESGMPKERFSAEFPKEGPSILRIQQVVRGDSAAYFCASSPGLTGGRTGELFFGEGSRLTVL.

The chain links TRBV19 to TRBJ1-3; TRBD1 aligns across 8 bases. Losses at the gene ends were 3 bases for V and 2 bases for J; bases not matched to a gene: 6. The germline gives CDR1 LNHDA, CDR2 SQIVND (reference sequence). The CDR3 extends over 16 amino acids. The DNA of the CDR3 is TGTGCCAGTAGTATCATCCGGGACAGGCCTGGAAACACCATATATTTT. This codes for CASSIIRDRPGNTIYF.

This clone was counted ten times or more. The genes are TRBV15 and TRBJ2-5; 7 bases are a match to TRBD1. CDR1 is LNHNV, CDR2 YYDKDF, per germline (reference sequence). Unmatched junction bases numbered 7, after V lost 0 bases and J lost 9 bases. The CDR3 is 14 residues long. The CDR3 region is CATSREGQVQPQYF. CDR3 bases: TGTGCCACCAGCAGAGAAGGACAGGTTCAGCCCCAGTACTTC.

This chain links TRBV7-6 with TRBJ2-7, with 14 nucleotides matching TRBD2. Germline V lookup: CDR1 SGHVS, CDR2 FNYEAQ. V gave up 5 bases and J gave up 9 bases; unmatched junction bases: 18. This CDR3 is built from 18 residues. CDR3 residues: CASSTGTSGGTAPGVQYF. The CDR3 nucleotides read TGTGCCAGCAGCACCGGGACTAGCGGGGGTACTGCGCCTGGTGTGCAGTACTTC. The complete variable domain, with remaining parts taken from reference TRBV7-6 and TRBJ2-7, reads GAGVSQSPRYKVTKRGQDVALRCDPISGHVSLYWYRQALGQGPEFLTYFNYEAQQDKSGLPNDRFSAERPEGSISTLTIQRTEQRDSAMYRCASSTGTSGGTAPGVQYFGPGTRLTVT.

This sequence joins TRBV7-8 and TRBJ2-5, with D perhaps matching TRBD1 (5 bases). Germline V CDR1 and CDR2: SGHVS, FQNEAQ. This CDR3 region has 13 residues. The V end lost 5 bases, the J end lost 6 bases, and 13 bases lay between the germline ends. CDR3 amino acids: CASSTGLVQTQYF. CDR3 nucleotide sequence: TGTGCCAGCAGCACAGGTCTAGTCCAGACCCAGTACTTC.